Below, 19 T cell receptor beta chains from the same sample are listed, as sequenced in a study of regulatory T cells in long-lasting Graves disease. As to time point: newly diagnosed GD, antithyroid drugs for less than 3 months. Isolated PBMC RNA provided the starting material for the TCR library. According to the study, TCR beta libraries were built with iRepertoire HTBI primers and CDR3-region Arm-PCR. TCRdb re-derived calls from the multiplex PCR reads in MiXCR, one entry per CDR3 protein. The sample carries 550,000 to 650,000 distinct CDR3 sequences, 16% recorded once. These data were also reused for a study on T cells in Graves' hyperthyroidism and ophthalmopathy.

The sample consisted of peripheral blood mononuclear cells (PBMCs), taken at new diagnosis, from a patient treated with antithyroid drugs. The receptors derive from a man between 18 and 35 years old with Graves disease.

V is TRBV5-1 and J is TRBJ1-6, with a possible D match to TRBD1 (6 bases). Germline lookup yields CDR1 SGHRS and CDR2 YFSETQ. This CDR3 comprises 15 residues. The ends were cut back, 7 bases at V and 4 bases at J, with 15 bases in the middle. The CDR3 loop reads CASRRTGNYNSPLHF. The DNA of the CDR3 is TGCGCCAGCCGGAGAACAGGGAATTATAATTCACCCCTCCACTTT.

This chain connects TRBV4-1 to TRBJ1-5; maybe TRBD1 (6 bases). Deletions cut 7 bases from V and 0 bases from J, with 13 bases between. The germline V gene has CDR1 MGHRA and CDR2 YSYEKL. The CDR3 extends over 15 amino acids. This CDR3 reads CASNPQGNSNQPQHF. The CDR3 DNA reads as TGCGCCAGCAACCCACAGGGAAATAGCAATCAGCCCCAGCATTTT.

V is TRBV3-1 and J is TRBJ2-2; 11 bases agree with TRBD1. The germline gives CDR1 LGHDT, CDR2 YNNKEL (reference sequence). The V and J ends lost 2 bases and 3 bases, in that order; junction bases with no gene match: 2. This CDR3 region has 16 residues. This CDR3 reads CASSQTGQGDTGELFF. The DNA for the CDR3 is TGTGCCAGCAGCCAAACGGGACAGGGGGACACCGGGGAGCTGTTTTTT.

This clonotype occurred many times. The chain has TRBV5-1 and TRBJ2-1, with 16 bases aligning to TRBD2. From germline, CDR1 is SGHRS and CDR2 YFSETQ. V lost 0 bases to trimming and J lost 9 bases; unmatched junction nucleotides: 9. The length of the CDR3 is 18 residues. The CDR3 bases are TGCGCCAGCAGCTTGGAGGGACTAGCGGGAGGGCCTATCTCTGAGCAGTTCTTC. It yields the protein CASSLEGLAGGPISEQFF. Full variable domain (outside the CDR3, taken from reference TRBV5-1 and TRBJ2-1): KAGVTQTPRYLIKTRGQQVTLSCSPISGHRSVSWYQQTPGQGLQFLFEYFSETQRNKGNFPGRFSGRQFSNSRSEMNVSTLELGDSALYLCASSLEGLAGGPISEQFFGPGTRLTVL.

This clonotype appeared a few times. V is TRBV20-1 and J is TRBJ2-1; D uncertain. The CDR3 has 16 amino acids. Trimming cost V 2 bases and J 0 bases, with 14 bases left between them. Germline CDR1 and CDR2: DFQATT and SNEGSKA (reference sequence). The CDR3 coding sequence is TGCAGTGCTAGAATACCTTTCCATAGCTCCTACAATGAGCAGTTCTTC. Translating it yields CSARIPFHSSYNEQFF.

This clonotype has ten or more counts. V gene TRBV20-1 combines with J gene TRBJ2-7, with D perhaps given as TRBD1 or TRBD2 (6 bases each). CDR1 and CDR2 from the germline V gene are DFQATT and SNEGSKA (reference sequence). CDR3 length: 12 residues. The germline V and J ends were trimmed by 6 bases and 6 bases, with 15 bases remaining between them. This CDR3 reads CSALGGRGEQYF. CDR3 bases: TGCAGTGCCCTAGGGGGGAGAGGCGAGCAGTACTTC.

This clonotype has at least ten counts. This sequence joins TRBV27 and TRBJ1-1, with D perhaps TRBD1 (5 bases). Trimming pared 3 bases from V and 1 base from J, leaving 9 bases between. Germline CDR1 and CDR2: MNHEY and SMNVEV (reference sequence). CDR3 length: 14 residues. CDR3 amino acids: CASSFFQGNTEAFF. The CDR3 DNA reads TGTGCCAGCAGTTTTTTCCAGGGGAACACTGAAGCTTTCTTT.

This clonotype was recorded a few times. The chain has TRBV19 and TRBJ2-2; the match to TRBD1 covers 10 bases. The V segment lost 7 bases and the J segment 4 bases; nucleotides outside the gene matches: 3. The CDR3 is 14 amino acids. Germline V gene lookup returns CDR1 LNHDA and CDR2 SQIVND (reference sequence). This CDR3 is CASMGQGRTGELFF. The CDR3 nucleotides are TGTGCCAGTATGGGACAGGGGCGCACCGGGGAGCTGTTTTTT.

This clonotype was recorded at least ten times. The J gene is TRBJ2-1, the V gene TRBV3-1, with D perhaps matching TRBD2 (6 bases). V lost 8 bases and J 3 bases, leaving 11 bases between the germline ends. Germline CDR1 reads LGHDT; CDR2 reads YNNKEL (reference sequence). The CDR3 extends over 13 amino acids. The CDR3 loop reads CASGTLIYNEQFF. The CDR3 DNA reads TGTGCCAGCGGGACTCTAATCTACAATGAGCAGTTCTTC.

This clonotype showed up many times. The gene calls are TRBV2 and TRBJ2-7; 7 bases are shared with TRBD1. The trim removed 4 bases at V and 5 bases at J, leaving 5 bases unmatched. Germline V gives CDR1 SNHLY, CDR2 FYNNEI. CDR3 size: 13 residues. CDR3 DNA: TGTGCCAGCAGTGGAGGGGGCCCCCACGAGCAGTACTTC. This gives the protein CASSGGGPHEQYF.

In the case of this clonotype: A much larger clone sits a single nucleotide away, making a read error possible. The genes are TRBV7-8 and TRBJ2-3, with a possible D match to TRBD2 (6 bases). The CDR3 totals 17 residues. Germline CDR1 is SGHVS and CDR2 is FQNEAQ. CDR3 in amino acids: CASSSDGSGPLQDMQYF. The CDR3 DNA sequence: TGTGCCAGCAGCTCTGACGGGAGCGGGCCTTTACAAGATATGCAGTATTTT.

This clonotype appeared many times. The V gene is TRBV9, the J gene TRBJ2-1; maybe TRBD2 (5 bases). The CDR3 totals 13 residues. Trimming left V 3 bases short and J 4 bases short, with 8 bases between. The germline gives CDR1 SGDLS, CDR2 YYNGEE. CDR3 protein: CASSASGYNEQFF. CDR3 nucleotide sequence: TGTGCCAGCAGCGCTTCGGGGTACAATGAGCAGTTCTTC.

This clonotype was picked up a small number of times. The genes are TRBV4-1 and TRBJ2-1, with D uncertain. Trimming removed 0 bases at V and 7 bases at J, with 19 bases between. The CDR3 contains 17 residues. Germline V gene data show CDR1 as MGHRA and CDR2 as YSYEKL. The CDR3 loop is CASSQDQANVGSNEQFF. The CDR3 DNA reads TGCGCCAGCAGCCAAGATCAGGCTAACGTCGGGTCGAATGAGCAGTTCTTC.

The rearrangement uses TRBV18 and TRBJ2-1; TRBD2 aligns across 14 bases. The CDR3 covers 16 residues. With 3 bases clipped from V and 7 bases from J, the junction kept 5 bases outside the gene matches. Germline CDR1 and CDR2: KGHSH and LQKENI. Here the CDR3 reads CASSPSGLAGGNEQFF. The CDR3 DNA reads TGTGCCAGCTCACCTTCTGGACTAGCGGGAGGTAATGAGCAGTTCTTC.

The chain is built from TRBV19 and TRBJ1-1, with TRBD1 as a possible D gene (5 bases). Germline assignment: CDR1 LNHDA and CDR2 SQIVND (reference sequence). The CDR3 runs to 15 residues. V dropped 3 bases and J dropped 10 bases, with 21 bases sitting between them. This CDR3 is CASSISSRRAQAAFF. The DNA for the CDR3 is TGTGCCAGTAGTATTTCATCCCGCAGGGCTCAGGCAGCTTTCTTT.

On this clonotype itself: One base away lies a much larger clone, so this may be a sequencing read error. The chain employs TRBV7-2 and TRBJ2-3; 7 positions match TRBD1. Germline CDR1 SGHTA, CDR2 FQGNSA. This CDR3 spans 14 amino acids. The CDR3 DNA follows: TGTGCCAGCAGATTGACAGGGAGCATAGATACGCAGTATTTT. It is translated as CASRLTGSIDTQYF.

The V call is TRBV28, the J call TRBJ1-5; D gene ambiguous. The germline V and J ends were trimmed by 8 bases and 0 bases, with 14 bases remaining between them. There are 15 residues in the CDR3. CDR1 MDHEN and CDR2 SYDVKM come from the germline V gene. CDR3 sequence reads: CASARSPNSNQPQHF. The CDR3 DNA reads as TGTGCCAGCGCAAGGAGCCCGAATAGCAATCAGCCCCAGCATTTT.

This clonotype has a count of ten or more. The V gene is TRBV11-3, the J gene TRBJ2-7; 14 positions agree with TRBD2. The CDR3 is made up of 15 amino acids. V dropped 4 bases and J dropped 6; count of bases not matched to a gene: 5. The germline V gene has CDR1 SGHNT and CDR2 YENEEA. The DNA for the CDR3 is TGTGCCAGCAGCTCCACGGGACTAGCGGGAGTCGAGCAGTACTTC. Translating it yields CASSSTGLAGVEQYF.

V usage is TRBV2 and J usage is TRBJ1-5; D ambiguous. Trimming cost V 3 bases and J 0 bases, with 9 bases left between them. From germline, CDR1 is SNHLY and CDR2 FYNNEI. This CDR3 is 15 amino acids long. In DNA, the CDR3 is TGTGCCAGCAGTGAGGAAAGCTATAGCAATCAGCCCCAGCATTTT. This encodes CASSEESYSNQPQHF.